This is a list of T cell receptor beta chains from one sample in a study of CD8+CD57+ T cells in acquired aplastic anemia. Via MiXCR, TCRdb re-called the reads, giving one row per CDR3 protein. The table lists some 200,000 distinct CDR3 sequences, 40% to 50% of them singletons. Sequencing was performed on sorted CD4+, CD8+, or CD8+CD57+ T cells (not recorded which) from PBMCs. The source is a human donor with aplastic anemia. CDR3s include the opening cysteine and the closing phenylalanine or tryptophan. The D gene is left open where the match is weak. The size field is filled for only some rows; it gives once, few, many or a size class.

V gene,CDR3 length,J gene,clone size,D gene,CDR3 protein,CDR3 DNA
TRBV7-2,14,TRBJ2-3,many,NA,CASSPLRGADTQYF,TGTGCCAGCAGCCCCCTCCGGGGGGCGGATACGCAGTATTTT
TRBV24-1,17,TRBJ2-3,NA,TRBD2,CATSEPPGLADTGTQYF,TGTGCCACCAGTGAACCTCCGGGACTAGCGGATACAGGTACGCAGTATTTT
TRBV2,12,TRBJ2-7,few,TRBD1,CASSDRAYEQYF,TGTGCCAGCAGCGACAGGGCCTACGAGCAGTACTTC
TRBV7-1,20,TRBJ2-7,NA,TRBD2,CASSSTPAVAGGPFPYEQYF,TGTGCCAGCAGCTCGACCCCCGCGGTAGCGGGAGGGCCCTTCCCCTACGAGCAGTACTTC
TRBV11-1,16,TRBJ1-2,NA,TRBD1,CASSQDDRGFLGSYTF,TGTGCCAGCAGCCAGGATGACAGGGGTTTCCTTGGTAGCTACACCTTC
TRBV3-1,14,TRBJ2-3,NA,NA,CASSQGLIGFPQYF,TGTGCCAGCAGCCAAGGTCTGATCGGATTCCCCCAGTATTTT
TRBV24-1,15,TRBJ2-1,NA,NA,CATSYQTLTADEQFF,TGTGCCACCAGTTACCAAACACTAACGGCGGATGAGCAGTTCTTC
TRBV20-1,15,TRBJ2-1,NA,TRBD2,CSPFYLPAGEAEQFF,TGCAGTCCCTTTTACCTTCCCGCGGGAGAGGCTGAGCAGTTCTTC
TRBV20-1,14,TRBJ2-2,many,TRBD2,CSALAGGPAGELFF,TGCAGTGCGCTAGCGGGAGGGCCCGCCGGGGAGCTGTTTTTT
TRBV9,15,TRBJ2-7,NA,NA,CASSPPQAVSYEQYF,TGTGCCAGCAGCCCCCCTCAAGCGGTGTCCTACGAGCAGTACTTC
TRBV9,13,TRBJ1-1,NA,NA,CASSVDGETEASF,TGTGCCAGCAGCGTAGACGGGGAAACTGAAGCTTCCTTT
TRBV6-4,16,TRBJ2-1,NA,TRBD1,CASSEVSAGGLDEQFF,TGTGCCAGCAGTGAGGTGTCGGCAGGGGGCTTGGATGAGCAGTTCTTC
TRBV11-1,15,TRBJ2-1,few,TRBD1,CASSGGQEVYNEQFF,TGTGCCAGCAGCGGCGGACAGGAGGTATACAATGAGCAGTTCTTC
TRBV10-3,14,TRBJ2-1,few,TRBD2,CAISAGGLGNEQFF,TGTGCCATCAGTGCGGGAGGTTTAGGGAATGAGCAGTTCTTC
TRBV20-1,12,TRBJ2-1,NA,NA,CSASGAHNEQFF,TGCAGTGCCTCCGGGGCCCACAATGAGCAGTTCTTC
TRBV2,12,TRBJ2-7,many,TRBD1,CASRGQGYEQYF,TGTGCCAGCAGGGGACAGGGCTACGAGCAGTACTTC
TRBV9,16,TRBJ2-6,NA,TRBD1,CASSVDRGSGANVLTF,TGTGCCAGCAGCGTCGACAGGGGCTCGGGGGCCAACGTCCTGACTTTC
TRBV5-6,14,TRBJ2-7,NA,NA,CASSLGGAGNEQYF,TGTGCCAGCAGCTTGGGTGGGGCTGGGAACGAGCAGTACTTC
TRBV9,14,TRBJ1-1,many,NA,CASSVGGMNTEAFF,TGTGCCAGCAGCGTCGGGGGTATGAACACTGAAGCTTTCTTT
TRBV15,16,TRBJ1-6,few,NA,CATSRSRTVNNSPLHF,TGTGCCACCAGCAGAAGTCGAACAGTAAATAATTCACCCCTCCACTTT
TRBV7-9,15,TRBJ2-2,few,TRBD2,CASGPPREGTGELFF,TGTGCCAGCGGACCCCCAAGGGAGGGAACCGGGGAGCTGTTTTTT
TRBV2,15,TRBJ1-2,NA,NA,CASSEDGSVSYGYTF,TGTGCCAGCAGTGAAGATGGTTCGGTGTCCTATGGCTACACCTTC
TRBV7-2,15,TRBJ2-7,many,NA,CASSPRVGFEYEQYF,TGTGCCAGCAGCCCCCGTGTGGGGTTCGAGTACGAGCAGTACTTC
TRBV29-1,12,TRBJ2-1,NA,NA,CSVGGSSDEQFF,TGCAGCGTTGGAGGTAGCAGCGATGAGCAGTTCTTC
TRBV2,13,TRBJ1-5,NA,NA,CASSEEATVAQHF,TGTGCCAGCAGTGAAGAGGCGACCGTGGCCCAGCATTTT
TRBV5-1,16,TRBJ2-3,NA,TRBD2,CASSEGLAPSTDTQYF,TGCGCCAGCAGCGAGGGACTAGCGCCTAGCACAGATACGCAGTATTTT
TRBV2,13,TRBJ1-1,NA,NA,CASSGQTNTEAFF,TGTGCCAGCTCAGGGCAGACGAACACTGAAGCTTTCTTT
TRBV5-1,16,TRBJ1-6,NA,NA,CASSLREIGGNSPLHF,TGCGCCAGCAGCTTACGTGAGATCGGGGGTAATTCACCCCTCCACTTT
TRBV4-2,17,TRBJ2-3,NA,TRBD2,CASSQEPAGERSDTQYF,TGTGCCAGCAGCCAAGAACCAGCGGGAGAACGGTCAGATACGCAGTATTTT
TRBV7-8,15,TRBJ2-7,many,NA,CASSTYQGPRNEQYF,TGTGCCAGCAGCACATACCAGGGGCCTCGTAACGAGCAGTACTTC
TRBV15,14,TRBJ2-7,NA,NA,CATSEDSDRYEQYF,TGTGCCACCAGCGAAGACAGCGACCGCTACGAGCAGTACTTC